The 19 T cell receptor beta chains below come from one sample, sequenced in a study of PD-L1 blockade in urothelial cancer. Time point meaning: pretreatment peripheral blood. Only in-frame clones appear in the TCRdb table, and some are missing; sequencing was by immunoSEQ multiplex PCR. The sample lists tens of thousands of clones; roughly 89% were seen once. The specimen was PBMCs, collected around atezolizumab (anti-PD-L1) treatment. These receptors were taken from a woman aged 55-69 years with urothelial cancer.

This chain uses TRBV28 with TRBJ2-5; possible D gene TRBD1, 5 bases. The CDR3 is 13 amino acids. CDR1 MDHEN and CDR2 SYDVKM come from the germline V gene. Trimming took off 4 bases at V and 1 base at J, with 7 bases between the two ends. This CDR3 is CASSWGRQETQYF. CDR3 bases: TGTGCCAGCAGTTGGGGCCGCCAAGAGACCCAGTACTTC.

The chain combines TRBV5-4 with TRBJ2-3, with TRBD2 as a possible D gene (5 bases). The V and J ends lost 0 bases and 9 bases respectively, with 17 bases between them. CDR1 SGHNT and CDR2 YYREEE come from the germline V gene (reference sequence). This CDR3 is built from 15 residues. CDR3 bases: TGTGCCAGCAGCTTGGAGCTCCCTTCGGGGAAAACGCAGTATTTT. This codes for CASSLELPSGKTQYF.

The rearrangement links TRBV9 to TRBJ2-7; 8 bases align to TRBD1. Germline assignment: CDR1 SGDLS and CDR2 YYNGEE. The CDR3 is 15 amino acids. The V segment lost 4 bases and the J segment 5 bases; nucleotides outside the gene matches: 11. The CDR3 nucleotides are TGTGCCAGCAGCTCGTCGACAGGGGTAGTGAACGAGCAGTACTTC. Its translation: CASSSSTGVVNEQYF.

This clone was observed once. The rearrangement uses TRBV18 and TRBJ1-6; 7 positions match TRBD1. There are 15 residues in the CDR3. The V gene end was trimmed by 3 bases and the J gene end by 6 bases; junction bases not matched to a gene: 5. Germline V gene data show CDR1 as KGHSH and CDR2 as LQKENI. CDR3 protein: CASSPQGQINSPLHF. CDR3 sequence (DNA): TGTGCCAGCTCACCTCAGGGACAGATTAATTCACCCCTCCACTTT.

This chain's CDR3 is CASSWGQGWTEAFF. CDR3 nucleotides: TGCGCCAGCAGCTGGGGACAGGGATGGACTGAAGCTTTCTTT. The genes are TRBV5-1 and TRBJ1-1; TRBD1 aligns across 9 bases. J gave up 5 bases and V 3 bases, and 5 bases lay outside the gene matches. The CDR3 covers 14 residues. Germline V gene data show CDR1 as SGHRS and CDR2 as YFSETQ.

The chain employs TRBV12-5 and TRBJ2-2, with TRBD2 matching over 9 bases. With 2 bases clipped from V and 5 bases from J, the junction kept 6 bases outside the gene matches. Germline loops: CDR1 LGHNT, CDR2 FRNRAP. The CDR3 covers 16 residues. DNA for the CDR3: TGTGCTAGTGGTTTGTCGCGGGGGGGCAATACCGGGGAGCTGTTTTTT. Its translation is CASGLSRGGNTGELFF.

Here the CDR3 reads CASSSKTRGGGNQPQHF. The CDR3 DNA reads as TGTGCCAGCAGCTCAAAAACGAGGGGCGGGGGAAATCAGCCCCAGCATTTT. The V and J genes are TRBV21-1 and TRBJ1-5. TRBV21-1 is annotated as a pseudogene. The CDR3 runs to 17 residues.

The chain is built from TRBV7-2 and TRBJ1-3; D unresolved. Germline values: CDR1 SGHTA, CDR2 FQGNSA. The CDR3 sequence is 15 residues long. V lost 4 bases and J 1 base, leaving 11 bases between the germline ends. The CDR3 loop is CASSSTTDSGNTIYF. CDR3 bases: TGTGCCAGCAGCTCCACCACAGATTCTGGAAACACCATATATTTT.

The chain links TRBV2 to TRBJ1-1; D remains ambiguous. CDR1 is SNHLY and CDR2 is FYNNEI in the germline V gene. The CDR3 contains 13 residues. V was cut by 6 bases and J by 3 bases, with 11 bases left in between. DNA of the CDR3: TGTGCCAGCAGGCTAGAATCTGACACTGAAGCTTTCTTT. Protein product: CASRLESDTEAFF.

The V and J genes are TRBV28 and TRBJ2-7; the match to TRBD1 covers 10 bases. The germline V gene has CDR1 MDHEN and CDR2 SYDVKM. The CDR3 is 14 amino acids. The V segment lost 3 bases and the J segment 6 bases; nucleotides outside the gene matches: 5. The CDR3 loop reads CASSFAGTGAEQYF. DNA for the CDR3: TGTGCCAGCAGTTTCGCCGGGACAGGGGCCGAGCAGTACTTC. The complete variable domain, with remaining parts taken from reference TRBV28 and TRBJ2-7, reads DVKVTQSSRYLVKRTGEKVFLECVQDMDHENMFWYRQDPGLGLRLIYFSYDVKMKEKGDIPEGYSVSREKKERFSLILESASTNQTSMYLCASSFAGTGAEQYFGPGTRLTVT.

The CDR3 DNA reads TGTGCCAGCAGTTACTCTGCGGACGAGCAGTACTTC. As protein: CASSYSADEQYF. The V and J genes are TRBV6-6 and TRBJ2-7; D is unresolved. Germline values: CDR1 MNHNY, CDR2 SVGAGI (reference sequence). This CDR3 has 12 amino acids. Trimming took 0 bases from V and 5 from J, leaving 5 bases between them.

The chain links TRBV27 to TRBJ2-7; 8 bases agree with TRBD2. The CDR3 covers 12 residues. Trimming cost V 6 bases and J 6 bases; bases outside gene matches: 4. CDR1 is MNHEY, CDR2 SMNVEV, per germline (reference sequence). This CDR3 reads CASSGGGIEQYF. CDR3 nucleotides: TGTGCCAGCAGCGGGGGGGGAATCGAGCAGTACTTC.

DNA for the CDR3: TGTGCCAGCAGCGTCACAGGGGGCATTAGGAATTTGGCCGGGGAGCTGTTTTTT. Translation: CASSVTGGIRNLAGELFF. The chain joins TRBV9 to TRBJ2-2; TRBD1 aligns across 9 bases. The trim removed 2 bases at V and 6 bases at J, leaving 14 bases unmatched. The CDR3 spans 18 residues. Germline lookup yields CDR1 SGDLS and CDR2 YYNGEE. Looking up the rest from reference TRBV9 and TRBJ2-2 gives the full variable domain: DSGVTQTPKHLITATGQRVTLRCSPRSGDLSVYWYQQSLDQGLQFLIQYYNGEERAKGNILERFSAQQFPDLHSELNLSSLELGDSALYFCASSVTGGIRNLAGELFFGEGSRLTVL.

This sequence joins TRBV4-1 and TRBJ2-7; TRBD1 matches 7 bases. This CDR3 spans 14 amino acids. CDR1 MGHRA and CDR2 YSYEKL come from the germline V gene. Trimming removed 4 bases from V and 6 bases from J; junction bases left unmatched: 9. CDR3: CASSLWDRSPEQYF. The CDR3 DNA reads as TGCGCCAGCAGCCTATGGGACAGATCTCCCGAGCAGTACTTC.

This clone was seen once. The chain joins TRBV5-4 to TRBJ2-4; no clear D. CDR1 and CDR2 (germline): SGHNT, YYREEE (reference sequence). The CDR3 length is 14 residues. Trimming removed 3 bases at V and 2 bases at J, with 9 bases between. The CDR3 loop is CASSSPGPKNIQYF. In DNA, the CDR3 is TGTGCCAGCAGCTCGCCAGGCCCCAAAAACATTCAGTACTTC.

The V and J genes are TRBV19 and TRBJ2-2; 12 bases align to TRBD2. Germline CDR1 LNHDA, CDR2 SQIVND (reference sequence). The CDR3 runs 18 residues. Trimming removed 7 bases from V and 4 bases from J; junction bases left unmatched: 13. As DNA, the CDR3 is TGTGCCAGTAACCCGGCGACTAGCGGGAGAGAGGGCACCGGGGAGCTGTTTTTT. It translates to CASNPATSGREGTGELFF.

The rearrangement uses TRBV14 and TRBJ2-1; 7 bases match TRBD2. The CDR3 is 15 amino acids. J was trimmed by 4 bases and V by 0 bases; bases with no gene match: 3. CDR1 and CDR2 from the germline V gene are SGHDN and FVKESK. This CDR3 reads CASSQEAGVYNEQFF. The CDR3 nucleotides read TGTGCCAGCAGCCAAGAGGCGGGGGTGTACAATGAGCAGTTCTTC.

This clone was found once. The V call is TRBV6-4, the J call TRBJ2-1; 10 bases line up with TRBD2. The J segment lost 6 bases and the V segment lost 0 bases, leaving 5 bases of the junction unmatched. Germline lookup yields CDR1 MRHNA and CDR2 SNTAGT. This CDR3 has 16 residues. The CDR3 region is CASSDSSGGGSNEQFF. CDR3 in DNA: TGTGCCAGCAGTGACTCCAGCGGGGGGGGCAGCAATGAGCAGTTCTTC.

The V and J genes are TRBV19 and TRBJ2-1, with 9 positions matching TRBD2. CDR3 length equals 15 residues. Trimming cost V 1 base and J 9 bases; bases outside gene matches: 7. Germline V lookup: CDR1 LNHDA, CDR2 SQIVND (reference sequence). The CDR3 DNA is TGTGCCAGTAGTATAGTCCTAGCGGGGCAGGGTGAGCAGTTCTTC. As protein: CASSIVLAGQGEQFF.